This T cell receptor (beta chain) was captured in a study of PD-L1 blockade in urothelial cancer. Study-level information: Atezolizumab therapy began for patients at some point between 2014 and 2016, dosed at 1,200 mg intravenously every 3 weeks. Chemotherapy regimens numbering 0 to 3 had been given to patients. Males with bladder-origin urothelial cancer constituted about 85% of the roughly 30 patients.

Sequencing used immunoSEQ multiplex PCR; TCRdb keeps in-frame clones, though not all of them. The sample lists about 24,000 clones; around 88% were seen once. Germline V gene sequence: CDR1 SGDLS, CDR2 YYNGEE. Trimming at V came to 3 bases and at J to 7 bases, leaving 5 bases not matched to a gene. The CDR3 is 15 amino acids. Per patient, between 1 and 8 samples were collected at pretreatment and on-treatment time points. The sample here was PBMCs, taken around atezolizumab (anti-PD-L1) treatment. The sequence was collected from a man aged 45-65 years with urothelial cancer. This chain joins TRBV9 and TRBJ2-1; 12 bases are shared with TRBD2. The chain's CDR3 is CASSETSGSANEQFF. The CDR3 nucleotides read TGTGCCAGCAGCGAGACTAGCGGGAGTGCGAATGAGCAGTTCTTC.